In its sample, the clone carrying this TCR beta chain was seen a few times. Its cognate antigen is unknown. The data originate from a study of human T cells and chemical hapten exposure. As for the study in general: Affected patients, primarily female, had alopecia areata, totalis or universalis. Study observations and caveats: The immune response of these alopecia patients might not match healthy individuals'.

A single record per CDR3 protein comes from TCRdb applying MiXCR to the RACE reads. Counted here are more than 85,000 distinct CDR3 sequences, about 11% occurring once; the ten biggest clones make up under 2.5%. Time point indicated: patch test 2, 6 weeks after DPC sensitization. Treatment given: therapeutic diphenylcyclopropenone sensitization with weekly scalp DPC. Alopecia patients, 18 to 70 years old and DPC-suitable, served as donors. The CDR3 extends over 14 amino acids. Deletions cut 2 bases from V and 1 base from J, with 9 bases between. The germline CDR1 and CDR2 sequences are LGHDT and YNNKEL (reference sequence).

Sample: whole blood, taken in connection with sensitization to the hapten diphenylcyclopropenone (DPC). This receptor was obtained from a man aged 40-50 years with alopecia areata. Some clones in this sample may be carry-over from other donors' samples. The rearrangement joins TRBV3-1 to TRBJ2-7; D uncertain. CDR3 nucleotides: TGTGCCAGCAGCCAACTTTACAGTTCCTACGAGCAGTACTTC. Its translation is CASSQLYSSYEQYF.